This T cell receptor beta chain was captured by sequencing in a study of PD-L1 blockade in urothelial cancer. Study details: The number of prior chemotherapy regimens per patient was 0 to 3. Median blood clonality was about 0.086, with more than 75,000 unique TCRs. The researchers analyzed blood 3 weeks (second dose) and 6 weeks after treatment start.

This table comes from immunoSEQ multiplex PCR, and its TCRdb copy is limited to in-frame clones, with some not included. In the table there are roughly 90,000 clones, roughly 90% of which are singletons. Remarks on this clone: The junction and the germline gene differ at one end; a read error may be behind it.

The CDR3 spans 17 residues. In germline, CDR1 is SGHTA, CDR2 FQGTGA. V usage is TRBV7-3 and J usage is TRBJ1-2; 8 bases are shared with TRBD1. This material consisted of PBMCs, taken around atezolizumab (anti-PD-L1) treatment. This sequence originates from a man aged 55 to 69 with urothelial cancer. CDR3 protein: CPPGPIRGQGLNYGYTF. The CDR3 DNA is TGCCCCCCAGGACCAATTCGAGGACAGGGTTTAAACTATGGCTACACCTTC. The full variable domain, completed using reference TRBV7-3 and TRBJ1-2, is GAGVSQTPSNKVTEKGKYVELRCDPISGHTALYWYRQSLGQGPEFLIYFQGTGAADDSGLPNDRFFAVRPEGSVSTLKIQRTERGDSAVYLCPPGPIRGQGLNYGYTFGSGTRLTVV.